These 30 T cell receptor beta chains came from one sample sequenced in a study of cytomegalovirus exposure and HLA in healthy donors. Primers: 60 Vbeta forward and 13 Jbeta reverse. Repertoires were generated with immunoSEQ multiplex PCR, while TCRdb's copy carries only in-frame clones and drops some. The sample records approximately 77,000 clones, around three quarters being singletons. Sample: PBMCs. The receptor set was obtained from a woman aged 40 to 50 in good health and CMV-seronegative.

The V call is TRBV7-9, the J call TRBJ2-1; D ambiguous. V lost 5 bases and J lost 0, with 8 bases in between. The CDR3 length is 14 residues. Germline CDR1 reads SEHNR; CDR2 reads FQNEAQ (reference sequence). This CDR3 is CASSPPSSYNEQFF. CDR3 DNA: TGTGCCAGCAGCCCCCCGAGCTCCTACAATGAGCAGTTCTTC.

The rearrangement uses TRBV11-2 and TRBJ1-5, with D perhaps matching TRBD1 (5 bases). V lost 5 bases and J lost 4, with 21 bases in between. Germline lookup yields CDR1 SGHAT and CDR2 FQNNGV. The CDR3 has 17 amino acids. In DNA form, the CDR3 reads TGTGCCAGCAGCCCCCGGGCCGAGACAGCGTCGAATCAGCCCCAGCATTTT. Translating it yields CASSPRAETASNQPQHF.

V gene TRBV27 combines with J gene TRBJ1-2, with 8 nucleotides matching TRBD1. The CDR3 sequence is 15 residues long. Trimming at V came to 4 bases and at J to 4 bases, leaving 8 bases not matched to a gene. The germline gives CDR1 MNHEY, CDR2 SMNVEV (reference sequence). The CDR3 DNA sequence: TGTGCCAGCAGTTCAGGACAGGGCCCTCTCTATGGCTACACCTTC. It yields the protein CASSSGQGPLYGYTF.

The rearrangement links TRBV5-1 to TRBJ2-1; the match to TRBD2 covers 7 bases. The J segment lost 5 bases and the V segment lost 0 bases, leaving 5 bases of the junction unmatched. From germline, CDR1 is SGHRS and CDR2 YFSETQ. The CDR3 has 15 residues. CDR3: CASSLALLANNEQFF. The DNA of the CDR3 is TGCGCCAGCAGCTTGGCCTTACTAGCGAACAATGAGCAGTTCTTC.

The chain carries TRBV2 and TRBJ2-1; 9 bases agree with TRBD1. The V gene's germline CDR1 is SNHLY and CDR2 FYNNEI. This CDR3 comprises 16 residues. The V segment lost 3 bases and the J segment 8 bases; nucleotides outside the gene matches: 11. CDR3 sequence reads: CASSDTHVDRGDEQFF. CDR3 sequence (DNA): TGTGCCAGCAGTGACACCCACGTGGACAGGGGCGATGAGCAGTTCTTC.

The chain recombines TRBV7-3 with TRBJ2-3; the D gene is possibly TRBD1 (6 bases). With 0 bases removed from V and 4 bases from J, the gap between germline ends came to 14 bases. Germline CDR1 is SGHTA and CDR2 is FQGTGA. This CDR3 is 16 amino acids long. The CDR3 here is CASSLTRDRSADTQYF. The CDR3 DNA follows: TGTGCCAGCAGCTTAACGCGAGACAGGTCAGCAGATACGCAGTATTTT.

The chain has TRBV7-9 and TRBJ2-3, with D perhaps TRBD2 (5 bases). CDR1 and CDR2 from the germline V gene are SEHNR and FQNEAQ (reference sequence). This CDR3 spans 14 amino acids. V dropped 0 bases and J dropped 5 bases, with 9 bases sitting between them. The CDR3 protein is CASSLARGQDTQYF. In DNA, the CDR3 is TGTGCCAGCAGCTTAGCCCGGGGTCAAGATACGCAGTATTTT.

The rearrangement joins TRBV18 to TRBJ2-3; weak D call: TRBD1 (6 bases). The V gene's germline CDR1 is KGHSH and CDR2 LQKENI. This CDR3 region has 15 residues. Trimming pared 2 bases from V and 5 bases from J, leaving 14 bases between. The CDR3 here is CASSPSWPTGDTQYF. The CDR3 region has the DNA TGTGCCAGCTCACCATCGTGGCCGACAGGAGATACGCAGTATTTT.

This clone was seen only a few times. V usage is TRBV6-6 and J usage is TRBJ1-5; TRBD1 is a possible D gene (6 bases). The ends were cut back, 6 bases at V and 6 bases at J, with 15 bases in the middle. CDR1 and CDR2 (germline): MNHNY, SVGAGI (reference sequence). This CDR3 spans 14 amino acids. CDR3 protein: CASRNGQGIQPQHF. The DNA of the CDR3 is TGTGCCAGCAGGAATGGGCAGGGGATTCAGCCCCAGCATTTT.

The table lists this clone with a few counts. This chain links TRBV5-1 with TRBJ1-1; D may be TRBD1 (5 bases). Germline CDR1 is SGHRS and CDR2 is YFSETQ. The CDR3 length is 14 residues. V lost 5 bases and J lost 1, with 12 bases in between. In DNA form, the CDR3 reads TGCGCCAGCAGTCAGGGCGACGGGAACACTGAAGCTTTCTTT. Encoded protein: CASSQGDGNTEAFF.

The rearrangement uses TRBV7-8 and TRBJ1-1; possibly TRBD1 for D (5 bases). This CDR3 contains 13 residues. V was cut by 4 bases and J by 4 bases, with 10 bases left in between. The V gene's germline CDR1 is SGHVS and CDR2 FQNEAQ. The CDR3, as DNA: TGTGCCAGCAGCTCCTACAGGATCACTGAAGCTTTCTTT. Protein product: CASSSYRITEAFF.

This clone came up once. The chain is built from TRBV7-2 and TRBJ1-1; 10 bases are a match to TRBD1. V trimming: 6 bases; J trimming: 4 bases; junction bases outside the gene matches: 2. The CDR3 spans 13 residues. The germline CDR1 and CDR2 sequences are SGHTA and FQGNSA. Here the CDR3 DNA reads TGTGCCAGCAGTTGGGACAGGGGCACTGAAGCTTTCTTT. It encodes CASSWDRGTEAFF.

This rearrangement joins TRBV27 to TRBJ2-2; D perhaps matches TRBD1 (5 bases). This CDR3 comprises 14 residues. In germline, CDR1 is MNHEY, CDR2 SMNVEV (reference sequence). The V end was cut by 6 bases, the J end by 6 bases, with 14 bases between. This chain's CDR3 is CASSLDLTAGELFF. The DNA for the CDR3 is TGTGCCAGCAGCTTAGACCTGACAGCCGGGGAGCTGTTTTTT.

The gene calls are TRBV27 and TRBJ2-7; weak D call: TRBD1 (6 bases). In germline, CDR1 is MNHEY, CDR2 SMNVEV (reference sequence). With 8 bases removed from V and 6 bases from J, the gap between germline ends came to 23 bases. The CDR3 runs to 15 residues. The CDR3 bases are TGTGCCAGCCTTAAATTCGCCGGGACAAAGGGCGAGCAGTACTTC. Encoded protein: CASLKFAGTKGEQYF.

V usage is TRBV19 and J usage is TRBJ2-7; TRBD1 agrees at 8 bases. The CDR3 spans 12 residues. V was pared by 10 bases and J by 2 bases, with 4 bases of the junction left unmatched. The V gene's germline CDR1 is LNHDA and CDR2 SQIVND (reference sequence). This CDR3 reads CATTGAAYEQYF. CDR3 sequence (DNA): TGTGCCACGACAGGGGCAGCCTACGAGCAGTACTTC.

V gene TRBV7-2 combines with J gene TRBJ2-1, with 8 bases that match TRBD2. The CDR3 is 14 residues long. The junction had 12 bases not matched to a gene; V was cut back by 5 bases and J by 12 bases. Germline CDR1 reads SGHTA; CDR2 reads FQGNSA. The CDR3 nucleotides read TGTGCCAGCAGCCCCCCTAGCGGGCGTGGTGGGCAGTTCTTC. It is translated as CASSPPSGRGGQFF.

This chain connects TRBV4-2 to TRBJ2-7, with 11 bases matching TRBD1. The CDR3 contains 16 residues. CDR1 and CDR2 (germline): LGHNA, YNFKEQ. V lost 4 bases to trimming and J lost 5 bases; unmatched junction nucleotides: 10. The CDR3 nucleotides read TGTGCCAGCAGCCTCGGGACAGGGGGATGGAGCAACGAGCAGTACTTC. As protein: CASSLGTGGWSNEQYF.

The chain is built from TRBV2 and TRBJ2-2; 12 nucleotides agree with TRBD2. This CDR3 comprises 15 residues. The trim removed 6 bases at V and 6 bases at J, leaving 5 bases unmatched. Germline V gene sequence: CDR1 SNHLY, CDR2 FYNNEI. CDR3 protein: CASSLTSGGPGELFF. In DNA form, the CDR3 reads TGTGCCAGCAGCCTTACTAGCGGGGGGCCCGGGGAGCTGTTTTTT.

This chain joins TRBV6-6 and TRBJ1-2; D gene uncertain. Deletions cut 8 bases from V and 5 bases from J, with 18 bases between. The CDR3 sequence is 14 residues long. Germline CDR1 is MNHNY and CDR2 is SVGAGI (reference sequence). The CDR3 bases are TGTGCCAGCGGCGGGTGGTCAAACTTATATGGCTACACCTTC. Its protein product is CASGGWSNLYGYTF.

The J gene is TRBJ1-1, the V gene TRBV10-3; D is unclear. V shed 3 bases and J shed 4 bases, with 9 bases lying between them. CDR3 length: 13 amino acids. Germline V gene data show CDR1 as ENHRY and CDR2 as SYGVKD. The CDR3 DNA reads as TGTGCCATCAGTGAAGCCGGGAGCACTGAAGCTTTCTTT. Encoded protein: CAISEAGSTEAFF.

This clone has more than one count but fewer than ten. V is TRBV30 and J is TRBJ2-3; D uncertain. The CDR3 runs to 11 residues. Germline V gives CDR1 GTSNPN, CDR2 SVGIG (reference sequence). The germline V and J ends were trimmed by 4 bases and 4 bases, with 6 bases remaining between them. CDR3 nucleotides: TGTGCCTGGAAGTCGGCAGATACGCAGTATTTT. Its translation is CAWKSADTQYF. Full variable domain (outside the CDR3, taken from reference TRBV30 and TRBJ2-3): SQTIHQWPATLVQPVGSPLSLECTVEGTSNPNLYWYRQAAGRGLQLLFYSVGIGQISSEVPQNLSASRPQDRQFILSSKKLLLSDSGFYLCAWKSADTQYFGPGTRLTVL.

This clone appeared a single time. The chain joins TRBV7-2 to TRBJ2-7; D is ambiguous. The CDR3 has 13 residues. Germline values: CDR1 SGHTA, CDR2 FQGNSA. The ends were cut back, 0 bases at V and 2 bases at J, with 5 bases in the middle. The CDR3 protein is CASSLASTYEQYF. The CDR3 DNA follows: TGTGCCAGCAGCTTAGCGAGTACCTACGAGCAGTACTTC.

The chain couples TRBV2 to TRBJ1-5, with a possible D match to TRBD1 (6 bases). Between the trimmed V and J ends, which lost 4 bases and 0 bases, there was a span of 10 bases. Germline loops: CDR1 SNHLY, CDR2 FYNNEI. This CDR3 spans 15 amino acids. DNA of the CDR3: TGTGCCAGCAGTGCAGGACAGAATAGCAATCAGCCCCAGCATTTT. Its protein is CASSAGQNSNQPQHF.

V usage is TRBV5-1 and J usage is TRBJ2-5; the D gene is possibly TRBD2 (5 bases). The CDR3 loop spans 15 amino acids. Between the trimmed V and J ends, which lost 4 bases and 2 bases, there was a span of 15 bases. The germline CDR1 and CDR2 sequences are SGHRS and YFSETQ. CDR3 in amino acids: CASSLTSLPQETQYF. The CDR3 DNA follows: TGCGCCAGCAGCCTCACTAGTCTCCCGCAAGAGACCCAGTACTTC.

The V call is TRBV5-4, the J call TRBJ2-3; D is unclear. In germline, CDR1 is SGHNT, CDR2 YYREEE (reference sequence). There are 16 residues in the CDR3. Deletions cut 0 bases from V and 4 bases from J, with 15 bases between. Here the CDR3 DNA reads TGTGCCAGCAGCTTGGCGGGTCAATTTGCTGCAGATACGCAGTATTTT. Protein product: CASSLAGQFAADTQYF.

This clone was counted a few times. V usage is TRBV30 and J usage is TRBJ2-5; TRBD2 matches 8 bases. There are 12 residues in the CDR3. Germline CDR1 is GTSNPN and CDR2 is SVGIG (reference sequence). This CDR3 is CACERGRETQYF. CDR3 nucleotide sequence: TGTGCTTGCGAGCGGGGGAGAGAGACCCAGTACTTC.

The chain couples TRBV2 to TRBJ2-2; the match to TRBD1 covers 8 bases. The CDR3 covers 14 residues. V trimming: 7 bases; J trimming: 4 bases; junction bases outside the gene matches: 5. Looked up from germline, CDR1 is SNHLY and CDR2 is FYNNEI. For the CDR3, the DNA is TGTGCCAGCATACGACAGGGGCTCACCGGGGAGCTGTTTTTT. Translation: CASIRQGLTGELFF.

This clone has just one count. CDR3 residues: CASSIMSYNEQFF. The DNA of the CDR3 is TGTGCCAGTAGTATCATGAGTTACAATGAGCAGTTCTTC. This sequence joins TRBV19 and TRBJ2-1; no reliable D call. Germline values: CDR1 LNHDA, CDR2 SQIVND (reference sequence). The CDR3 loop spans 13 amino acids. V dropped 3 bases and J dropped 4 bases, with 7 bases sitting between them.

The V gene is TRBV2, the J gene TRBJ2-1; TRBD2 matches at 7 bases. Germline CDR1 reads SNHLY; CDR2 reads FYNNEI. The V and J ends lost 3 bases and 3 bases, in that order; junction bases with no gene match: 2. The CDR3 runs 14 residues. The chain's CDR3 is CASSDSGNYNEQFF. The CDR3 nucleotides read TGTGCCAGCAGTGACAGCGGGAACTACAATGAGCAGTTCTTC.

The chain couples TRBV29-1 to TRBJ2-7; maybe TRBD1 (5 bases). There are 13 residues in the CDR3. The germline CDR1 and CDR2 sequences are SQVTM and ANQGSEA. V lost 4 bases to trimming and J lost 3 bases, with 13 bases between them. CDR3 in DNA: TGCAGCGTTGCGAAGGGGCAGTTCTACGAGCAGTACTTC. It specifies CSVAKGQFYEQYF.